The 31 T cell receptor beta chains below come from one sample, sequenced in a study of post-analysis software for immune sequencing data. The study, taken as a whole, reports: Patients carried roughly 5 TRBV segments more frequently than controls did, and TRBV5-6, TRBV5-1 and TRBV20-1 were among them.

For these TCRs, the target antigens are not known. The library was made from cDNA and included unique molecular identifiers. TCRdb re-derived calls from the PCR reads in MiXCR, one entry per CDR3 protein. The sample gives about 170,000 distinct CDR3 sequences, 25% to 35% of which show up once; approximately 1.5% is in the top ten. Input material: blood. Receptor source: a girl between 10 and 17 years old with multiple sclerosis.

This clonotype has at least ten counts. The chain combines TRBV2 with TRBJ2-3; possibly TRBD2 for D (5 bases). Trimming left V 6 bases short and J 0 bases short, with 10 bases between. In germline, CDR1 is SNHLY, CDR2 FYNNEI. This CDR3 contains 14 residues. CDR3 protein: CASRWRASTDTQYF. CDR3 bases: TGTGCCAGCAGATGGCGGGCTAGCACAGATACGCAGTATTTT. Full variable domain (remainder filled in from reference TRBV2 and TRBJ2-3): EPEVTQTPSHQVTQMGQEVILRCVPISNHLYFYWYRQILGQKVEFLVSFYNNEISEKSEIFDDQFSVERPDGSNFTLKIRSTKLEDSAMYFCASRWRASTDTQYFGPGTRLTVL.

This clonotype was detected many times. An end of the junction does not agree with germline; a read error may underlie this. J is TRBJ1-2 and V is TRBV2; D possibly corresponds to TRBD1 (5 bases). Per the germline V gene, CDR1 is SNHLY and CDR2 is FYNNEI. This CDR3 has 13 amino acids. CDR3 coding DNA: TGTGCCAGCAGTCAAGCAGGGTCGCGGGGCTACACCTTC. The encoded protein is CASSQAGSRGYTF.

On this clonotype: This may be a read error, as it is one base from a much larger clone. The chain joins TRBV12-5 to TRBJ1-5; 8 nucleotides agree with TRBD1. The CDR3 length is 15 residues. Per the germline V gene, CDR1 is LGHNT and CDR2 is FRNRAP. The V and J ends lost 1 base and 6 bases, in that order; junction bases with no gene match: 5. CDR3: CASGLGTGFSQPQHF. CDR3 DNA sequence: TGTGCTAGTGGTTTGGGGACAGGGTTCAGTCAGCCCCAGCATTTT.

This clonotype has at least ten counts. V usage is TRBV28 and J usage is TRBJ2-7; 8 nucleotides agree with TRBD2. This CDR3 is built from 16 residues. The junction had 5 bases not matched to a gene; V was cut back by 1 base and J by 0 bases. Per germline, CDR1 MDHEN and CDR2 SYDVKM. The CDR3 spells CASSLSSGLSSYEQYF. CDR3 bases: TGTGCCAGCAGTTTATCTAGCGGGCTTAGCTCCTACGAGCAGTACTTC.

This clonotype has more than one count but fewer than ten. Being one base from a much bigger clone, this may be a read error. The chain recombines TRBV4-1 with TRBJ2-5; D perhaps matches TRBD1 (6 bases). The end of the DNA aligns better with TRBJ2-7, so the J call may be wrong. Per germline, CDR1 MGHRA and CDR2 YSYEKL. The CDR3 covers 15 residues. The DNA for the CDR3 is TGCGCCAGCATCCAAGACAGGTACTCTAACTACGAGCAGTACTTC. Its protein product is CASIQDRYSNYEQYF.

Concerning this clonotype itself: Given a much more abundant clone one base away, this may be a read error. This chain joins TRBV3-1 and TRBJ2-3, with D possibly TRBD2 on 6 matching bases. Germline V gene lookup returns CDR1 LGHDT and CDR2 YNNKEL (reference sequence). The CDR3 is 14 amino acids. Trimming took off 1 base at V and 3 bases at J, with 8 bases between the two ends. CDR3 sequence reads: CASSQGGTTDTQYF. CDR3 coding DNA: TGTGCCAGCAGCCAAGGCGGGACTACAGATACGCAGTATTTT.

This clonotype was counted between two and nine times. CDR3 amino acids: CASSVGGLAGTLVHEQFF. The CDR3 DNA reads TGTGCCAGCAGCGTAGGCGGACTAGCGGGAACTCTAGTCCATGAGCAGTTCTTC. The chain employs TRBV9 and TRBJ2-1, with 12 nucleotides matching TRBD2. After removal of 0 bases from V and 8 bases from J, the junction contained 12 bases not matched to a gene. Per germline, CDR1 SGDLS and CDR2 YYNGEE. This CDR3 is built from 18 residues.

This clonotype turned up a few times. The rearrangement joins TRBV5-1 to TRBJ2-1; TRBD2 is a possible D gene (6 bases). The CDR3 is made up of 14 amino acids. With 7 bases removed from V and 4 bases from J, the gap between germline ends came to 15 bases. CDR1 is SGHRS, CDR2 YFSETQ, per germline. The CDR3 bases are TGCGCCAGCCGGCCGGGGGTGAGTTACAATGAGCAGTTCTTC. Translating gives CASRPGVSYNEQFF.

The gene calls are TRBV4-1 and TRBJ1-2; D is ambiguous. The V gene's germline CDR1 is MGHRA and CDR2 YSYEKL. The CDR3 spans 16 residues. V was cut by 3 bases and J by 4 bases, with 18 bases left in between. For the CDR3, the DNA is TGCGCCAGCAGCCACCCCTTAAGGAACAGACTCTATGGCTACACCTTC. Translation: CASSHPLRNRLYGYTF.

Remarks on this clonotype: Possible read error: a much larger clone is one base away. The chain carries TRBV27 and TRBJ2-1; either TRBD1 or TRBD2 may supply D (5 bases each). CDR1 MNHEY and CDR2 SMNVEV come from the germline V gene (reference sequence). The length of the CDR3 is 15 residues. The germline V and J ends were trimmed by 5 bases and 8 bases, with 19 bases remaining between them. CDR3 loop: CASSLIPGPLDEQFF. Here the CDR3 DNA reads TGTGCCAGCAGTCTCATACCGGGACCCCTCGATGAGCAGTTCTTC.

Remarks on this clonotype: Since a much larger clone is just one base distant, this may be a read error. The chain links TRBV9 to TRBJ2-7; D perhaps matches TRBD2 (6 bases). The CDR3 sequence is 16 residues long. CDR1 and CDR2 (germline): SGDLS, YYNGEE. The CDR3 DNA sequence: TGTGCCGGCAGCGTAGCGGCTGGAGGATCTCCCTACGAGCAGTACTTC. Translation: CAGSVAAGGSPYEQYF.

Comment on this clonotype: Mismatch with germline at one junction end may stem from a read error. The chain couples TRBV5-1 to TRBJ2-1; TRBD2 matches 10 bases. Germline V gene data show CDR1 as SGHRS and CDR2 as YFSETQ. This CDR3 region has 15 residues. This chain's CDR3 is CASSLGSGGNNKQFF. CDR3 DNA sequence: TGCGCCAGCAGCTTGGGTAGCGGGGGGAACAATAAGCAGTTCTTC.

Comments on this clonotype: A much larger clone lies one base from this, so it may be a read error. J is TRBJ2-7 and V is TRBV4-1; 9 bases are shared with TRBD2. The ends lost 0 bases at V and 2 bases at J; junction bases unmatched: 8. The germline V gene encodes CDR1 MGHRA and CDR2 YSYEKL. The CDR3 spans 17 residues. As DNA, the CDR3 is TGCGCCAGCAGCCAAGAGAATAGCGGGGGCGATACCTACGAGCAGTACTTC. Amino acid sequence: CASSQENSGGDTYEQYF.

This clonotype was recorded many times. The chain combines TRBV10-2 with TRBJ1-2; D is unresolved. In germline, CDR1 is WSHSY, CDR2 SAAADI. V was shortened by 2 bases and J by 5 bases, with 9 bases between the two germline ends. The CDR3 length is 13 residues. This chain's CDR3 is CASSEGPPYGYTF. CDR3 DNA: TGCGCCAGCAGTGAGGGGCCTCCTTATGGCTACACCTTC.

This clonotype was seen ten or more times. This rearrangement joins TRBV20-1 to TRBJ2-3; no firm D call. V lost 0 bases and J lost 3, with 10 bases in between. Germline assignment: CDR1 DFQATT and CDR2 SNEGSKA (reference sequence). The CDR3 totals 14 residues. The chain's CDR3 is CSARDVVGTDTQYF. The CDR3 DNA follows: TGCAGTGCTAGAGATGTTGTGGGAACAGATACGCAGTATTTT.

This clonotype was found a few times. Just one base apart from a much larger clone, this may be a read error. The chain links TRBV6-5 to TRBJ2-7; 8 bases fit TRBD1. The germline CDR1 and CDR2 sequences are MNHEY and SVGAGI. CDR3 size: 15 residues. CDR3 loop: CANSPWQGASYEQYF. In DNA form, the CDR3 reads TGTGCCAACAGTCCCTGGCAGGGGGCGTCCTACGAGCAGTACTTC.

This clonotype was observed many times. The chain couples TRBV7-9 to TRBJ2-1; the D is unclear. In germline, CDR1 is SEHNR, CDR2 FQNEAQ (reference sequence). Trimming took off 6 bases at V and 9 bases at J, with 21 bases between the two ends. This CDR3 spans 15 amino acids. The CDR3 is CASSSFGENVGEQFF. The DNA for the CDR3 is TGTGCCAGCAGTTCCTTCGGTGAGAACGTCGGTGAGCAGTTCTTC.

This clonotype came up many times. The rearrangement uses TRBV20-1 and TRBJ2-7; the D gene is possibly TRBD2 (6 bases). V lost 6 bases and J 1 base, leaving 16 bases between the germline ends. CDR3 length: 14 residues. CDR1 and CDR2 (germline): DFQATT, SNEGSKA (reference sequence). CDR3 DNA sequence: TGCAGTGCCTCGGAGCGGGTCTTTTCCTACGAGCAGTACTTC. Its protein product is CSASERVFSYEQYF.

This clonotype has at least ten counts. V and J are TRBV7-6 and TRBJ2-1; a possible D gene is TRBD2 (7 bases). Germline V CDR1 and CDR2: SGHVS, FNYEAQ. The CDR3 sequence is 18 residues long. The V end was cut by 1 base, the J end by 0 bases, with 16 bases between. For the CDR3, the DNA is TGTGCCAGCAGCTTAGTCGTGGGGGGGGCGCACTCCTACAATGAGCAGTTCTTC. Its protein is CASSLVVGGAHSYNEQFF.

The table lists this clonotype with a few counts. The chain combines TRBV10-3 with TRBJ1-1; TRBD1 aligns across 8 bases. The CDR3 length is 15 residues. Germline V lookup: CDR1 ENHRY, CDR2 SYGVKD. V lost 6 bases to trimming and J lost 4 bases; unmatched junction nucleotides: 10. The CDR3, as DNA: TGTGCCATCAGCGAATTAACCGGGACAGGCACTGAAGCTTTCTTT. Amino acids: CAISELTGTGTEAFF.

This clonotype was observed many times. The rearrangement joins TRBV10-2 to TRBJ2-5, with D possibly being TRBD2 (5 bases). Germline values: CDR1 WSHSY, CDR2 SAAADI. The CDR3 sequence is 13 residues long. V lost 4 bases, J lost 5 bases, and 11 bases lay in between. The CDR3 sequence: CASSGPSRETQYF. The CDR3 DNA is TGCGCCAGCAGTGGTCCTAGCCGGGAGACCCAGTACTTC.

This chain uses TRBV4-1 with TRBJ2-3, with D unclear. Germline CDR1 and CDR2: MGHRA and YSYEKL. The CDR3 is made up of 15 amino acids. V dropped 3 bases and J dropped 2 bases, with 12 bases sitting between them. The CDR3 spells CASSQAETNTDTQYF. The CDR3 coding sequence is TGCGCCAGCAGCCAGGCGGAAACTAACACAGATACGCAGTATTTT.

The chain combines TRBV12-3 or TRBV12-4 with TRBJ1-4; D is perhaps TRBD1 (5 bases). CDR3 size: 20 residues. Trimming stripped 5 bases from V and 4 bases from J, with 29 bases between. The DNA for the CDR3 is TGTGCCAGCAGTCAGGACGCCTTCGGCAAGGCGGGGGTAAATAATGAAAAACTGTTTTTT. Translated, it gives CASSQDAFGKAGVNNEKLFF.

To note about this clonotype: A much larger clone differs from this one at a single base, so this may be a read error. This rearrangement joins TRBV29-1 to TRBJ2-5, with 7 bases lining up with TRBD1. The J call could be wrong; TRBJ2-7 is a better fit for the DNA end. The CDR3 totals 15 residues. Germline loops: CDR1 SQVTM, CDR2 ANQGSEA. The CDR3 nucleotides are TGCAGCGTTGAAGGGGAGACAGGGACCGCCTACGAGCAGTACTTC. It encodes CSVEGETGTAYEQYF.

Remarks on this clonotype: This may be a read error, as it is one base from a much larger clone. This chain joins TRBV29-1 and TRBJ2-7, with D possibly TRBD1 on 5 matching bases. The V gene's germline CDR1 is SQVTM and CDR2 ANQGSEA. CDR3 length: 12 amino acids. The V gene lost 5 bases and the J gene lost 7 bases, with 15 bases spanning the gap. The CDR3 region has the DNA TGCAGCGTTTTCATAAGGGGTAATGAGCAGTACTTC. The encoded protein is CSVFIRGNEQYF.

The chain joins TRBV5-1 to TRBJ2-2; TRBD1 is a possible D gene (6 bases). Trimming pared 6 bases from V and 1 base from J, leaving 7 bases between. The CDR3 consists of 13 residues. From germline, CDR1 is SGHRS and CDR2 YFSETQ. The CDR3 bases are TGCGCCAGCAACAGGGAGAACACCGGGGAGCTGTTTTTT. Encoded protein: CASNRENTGELFF.

J is TRBJ2-1 and V is TRBV30; D gene unclear. The germline CDR1 and CDR2 sequences are GTSNPN and SVGIG (reference sequence). Trimming took off 0 bases at V and 9 bases at J, with 9 bases between the two ends. CDR3 size: 12 residues. CDR3 residues: CAWSVAVGEQFF. In nucleotides, the CDR3 is TGTGCCTGGAGTGTAGCTGTCGGTGAGCAGTTCTTC.

The V and J genes are TRBV4-1 and TRBJ2-6; D is unclear. The CDR3 consists of 18 residues. CDR1 is MGHRA and CDR2 is YSYEKL in the germline V gene. V was pared by 0 bases and J by 0 bases, with 12 bases between. The CDR3: CASSQERTAPSGANVLTF. The DNA of the CDR3 is TGCGCCAGCAGCCAAGAAAGGACGGCTCCCTCTGGGGCCAACGTCCTGACTTTC.

For this clonotype: At one boundary the junction diverges from the germline segment, which might be a read error. The chain combines TRBV5-1 with TRBJ2-1, with a tentative D call TRBD2 (6 bases). Germline lookup yields CDR1 SGHRS and CDR2 YFSETQ. This CDR3 is built from 15 residues. Here the CDR3 DNA reads TGCGCCAGCAGCGCTCTAGCGACTGGCTACAATGGGCAGTTCTTC. Amino acids: CASSALATGYNGQFF.

Regarding this clonotype: This may be a read error, as it is one base from a much larger clone. CDR3 sequence (DNA): TGTGCCAGCAGCCCTTGGTCCCCCTGCGAGCAGTACTTC. Its protein product is CASSPWSPCEQYF. The chain couples TRBV7-9 to TRBJ2-5; D unclear. The DNA end favors TRBJ2-7, so the J call may be wrong. Per germline, CDR1 SEHNR and CDR2 FQNEAQ (reference sequence). CDR3 length: 13 amino acids.

This clonotype was seen a handful of times. The chain recombines TRBV24-1 with TRBJ2-1; TRBD2 aligns across 8 bases. J lost 4 bases, V lost 2 bases, and 6 bases had no gene match. The germline V gene has CDR1 KGHDR and CDR2 SFDVKD. CDR3 size: 16 residues. The CDR3 DNA is TGTGCCACCAGTGATTCTGCGGGAGGTAGATACAATGAGCAGTTCTTC. It encodes CATSDSAGGRYNEQFF.